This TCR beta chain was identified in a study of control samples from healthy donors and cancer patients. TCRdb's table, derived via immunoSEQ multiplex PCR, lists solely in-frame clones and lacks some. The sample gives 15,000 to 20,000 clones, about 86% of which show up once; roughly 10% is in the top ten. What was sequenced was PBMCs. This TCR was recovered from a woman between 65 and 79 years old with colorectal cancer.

CDR3 in amino acids: CASSKAAETGQETQYF. The CDR3 DNA is TGTGCCAGCAGCAAAGCAGCGGAGACAGGACAAGAGACCCAGTACTTC. The V and J genes are TRBV21-1 and TRBJ2-5; the D call of TRBD1 is as the table states it, not checked on the DNA. TRBV21-1 represents a pseudogene. The CDR3 is 16 residues long.